The 28 T cell receptor beta chains below were found in one sample sequenced in a study of blood T cell repertoires in COVID-19. Here immunoSEQ multiplex PCR was the method, and the copy in TCRdb shows in-frame clones only, minus some. The sample carries hundreds of thousands of clones, 89% recorded once. The sample was peripheral blood. The origin of the receptors is a man aged 60 to 75 who had recovered from COVID-19.

This clone was detected only once. V usage is TRBV19 and J usage is TRBJ1-1; 7 bases match TRBD1. CDR3 length equals 15 residues. J lost 4 bases, V lost 5 bases, and 10 bases had no gene match. Germline lookup yields CDR1 LNHDA and CDR2 SQIVND (reference sequence). The CDR3 spells CASSATGTRVTEAFF. CDR3 bases: TGTGCCAGTAGTGCGACAGGGACGAGAGTCACTGAAGCTTTCTTT.

The V gene is TRBV7-9, the J gene TRBJ2-1; 13 bases line up with TRBD2. Unmatched junction bases numbered 5, after V lost 5 bases and J lost 1 base. Germline V lookup: CDR1 SEHNR, CDR2 FQNEAQ (reference sequence). CDR3 length: 17 amino acids. In DNA, the CDR3 is TGTGCCAGCAGCGGCACTAGCGGGAGGGGGTCCTACAATGAGCAGTTCTTC. Protein sequence: CASSGTSGRGSYNEQFF.

This rearrangement joins TRBV4-3 to TRBJ2-7; TRBD2 matches 12 bases. Per germline, CDR1 LGHNA and CDR2 YSLEER. This CDR3 spans 16 amino acids. V shed 2 bases, J shed 4 bases, and the junction held 6 bases outside the gene matches. CDR3 in DNA: TGCGCCAGCAGCCAAAGGACTAGCGGGATGAAGTACGAGCAGTACTTC. As protein: CASSQRTSGMKYEQYF.

The chain carries TRBV11-2 and TRBJ2-3; 13 bases map to TRBD2. CDR3 length: 15 amino acids. Germline V gene lookup returns CDR1 SGHAT and CDR2 FQNNGV. The V gene end was trimmed by 6 bases and the J gene end by 4 bases; junction bases not matched to a gene: 4. CDR3 sequence: CASSWTSGSPDTQYF. In DNA form, the CDR3 reads TGTGCCAGCAGTTGGACTAGCGGGAGCCCAGATACGCAGTATTTT.

The chain combines TRBV15 with TRBJ1-5; TRBD1 might be the D (6 bases). The CDR3 contains 15 residues. Germline V gene sequence: CDR1 LNHNV, CDR2 YYDKDF (reference sequence). V lost 5 bases, J lost 2 bases, and 13 bases lay in between. CDR3: CATSARRTGNQPQHF. The CDR3 nucleotides read TGTGCCACCAGCGCGCGCCGGACAGGCAATCAGCCCCAGCATTTT.

V and J are TRBV27 and TRBJ1-2, with 7 bases lining up with TRBD1. Trimming cost V 5 bases and J 0 bases; bases outside gene matches: 9. The CDR3 totals 16 residues. CDR1 is MNHEY, CDR2 SMNVEV, per germline (reference sequence). CDR3 loop: CASSLSIGTANYGYTF. The DNA of the CDR3 is TGTGCCAGCAGTCTCTCGATAGGGACAGCTAACTATGGCTACACCTTC.

V usage is TRBV6-5 and J usage is TRBJ1-1; 7 nucleotides align to TRBD1. The CDR3 sequence is 13 residues long. Germline V gene data show CDR1 as MNHEY and CDR2 as SVGAGI. V lost 7 bases, J lost 11 bases, and 13 bases stayed unmatched. For the CDR3, the DNA is TGTGCCAGCACATTCGACAGGGAGAGACAGGCTTTCTTT. Its translation: CASTFDRERQAFF.

This chain links TRBV24-1 with TRBJ2-1; D is unclear. The V gene's germline CDR1 is KGHDR and CDR2 SFDVKD. The CDR3 is 14 amino acids. Trimming removed 3 bases at V and 0 bases at J, with 5 bases between. The CDR3 bases are TGTGCCACCAGTGATACTAACTCCTACAATGAGCAGTTCTTC. Encoded protein: CATSDTNSYNEQFF.

V and J are TRBV19 and TRBJ2-1, with a possible D match to TRBD1 (6 bases). The CDR3 sequence is 12 residues long. Germline CDR1 and CDR2: LNHDA and SQIVND (reference sequence). Trimming shortened V by 10 bases and J by 6 bases, and 13 bases separated the two germline ends. The CDR3 DNA is TGTGCCACCTCAGGGGCGCGCAATGAGCAGTTCTTC. It is translated as CATSGARNEQFF. Full variable domain (outside the CDR3, taken from reference TRBV19 and TRBJ2-1): DGGITQSPKYLFRKEGQNVTLSCEQNLNHDAMYWYRQDPGQGLRLIYYSQIVNDFQKGDIAEGYSVSREKKESFPLTVTSAQKNPTAFYLCATSGARNEQFFGPGTRLTVL.

This chain links TRBV3-1 (or the pseudogene TRBV3-2) with TRBJ1-2; D call uncertain. The CDR3 length is 12 residues. V lost 1 base and J 5 bases, leaving 5 bases between the germline ends. Germline CDR1 LGHDT, CDR2 YNNKEL (reference sequence). CDR3 nucleotides: TGTGCCAGCAGCCAAGCACGGTATGGCTACACCTTC. Protein sequence: CASSQARYGYTF.

The chain is built from TRBV6-2 or TRBV6-3 and TRBJ2-3; 8 positions match TRBD2. The CDR3 length is 15 residues. V shed 5 bases and J 6 bases; nucleotides not matched to a gene: 10. Germline V gene sequence: CDR1 MNHEY, CDR2 SVGEGT. The CDR3 nucleotides are TGTGCCAGCAGTCTAGACGGGGGGGCAACGGATACGCAGTATTTT. Amino acids: CASSLDGGATDTQYF.

The chain recombines TRBV5-1 with TRBJ2-3; D is unresolved. The CDR3 runs to 13 residues. Germline values: CDR1 SGHRS, CDR2 YFSETQ. Trimming took off 4 bases at V and 0 bases at J, with 6 bases between the two ends. CDR3 region: CASSDTSTDTQYF. The CDR3 DNA follows: TGCGCCAGCAGCGACACTAGCACAGATACGCAGTATTTT.

This chain links TRBV19 with TRBJ1-5, with 8 bases aligning to TRBD1. Per germline, CDR1 LNHDA and CDR2 SQIVND (reference sequence). The trim removed 4 bases at V and 4 bases at J, leaving 9 bases unmatched. This CDR3 has 16 residues. CDR3 protein: CASSTRTGLRNQPQHF. The CDR3 bases are TGTGCCAGTAGTACCAGGACAGGGCTCCGTAATCAGCCCCAGCATTTT.

The chain links TRBV9 to TRBJ2-3; TRBD2 matches 12 bases. CDR3 length: 15 amino acids. Germline CDR1 SGDLS, CDR2 YYNGEE. V lost 3 bases to trimming and J lost 4 bases; unmatched junction nucleotides: 3. CDR3 bases: TGTGCCAGCAGCGGCGGGACTAGCGGGCCAGATACGCAGTATTTT. Amino acids: CASSGGTSGPDTQYF.

The rearrangement links TRBV10-1 to TRBJ2-7; D perhaps matches TRBD2 (5 bases). Deletions cut 8 bases from V and 0 bases from J, with 17 bases between. The length of the CDR3 is 15 residues. Germline V gene sequence: CDR1 WNHNN, CDR2 SYGVQD (reference sequence). CDR3 DNA sequence: TGCGCCAGCCCGAGGGCAGGACCGAGCTCCTACGAGCAGTACTTC. It specifies CASPRAGPSSYEQYF.

The chain recombines TRBV7-3 with TRBJ2-2, with 10 bases that match TRBD2. J was trimmed by 0 bases and V by 3 bases; bases with no gene match: 1. This CDR3 has 16 residues. Germline CDR1 reads SGHTA; CDR2 reads FQGTGA. CDR3 protein: CASSFLAGANTGELFF. Written as DNA, the CDR3 is TGTGCCAGCAGCTTCCTAGCGGGGGCGAACACCGGGGAGCTGTTTTTT.

This chain joins TRBV7-2 and TRBJ1-5; 9 bases line up with TRBD1. After removal of 4 bases from V and 7 bases from J, the junction contained 8 bases not matched to a gene. This CDR3 has 15 residues. In germline, CDR1 is SGHTA, CDR2 FQGNSA. DNA of the CDR3: TGTGCCAGCAGCTCGGACAGGGGAGTTGGGCAGCCCCAGCATTTT. Translation: CASSSDRGVGQPQHF.

The chain has TRBV6-5 and TRBJ2-7; 10 nucleotides agree with TRBD1. V was pared by 10 bases and J by 3 bases, with 3 bases of the junction left unmatched. There are 12 residues in the CDR3. Germline CDR1 reads MNHEY; CDR2 reads SVGAGI. The CDR3 nucleotides read TGTGCCACCCGGGACAGGGGCTACGAGCAGTACTTC. Amino acid sequence: CATRDRGYEQYF.

This clone was seen only once. The rearrangement uses TRBV7-2 and TRBJ2-7, with D possibly matching TRBD2 (6 bases). Per germline, CDR1 SGHTA and CDR2 FQGNSA. This CDR3 is built from 15 residues. The germline V and J ends were trimmed by 5 bases and 1 base, with 15 bases remaining between them. DNA for the CDR3: TGTGCCAGCAGCCCCAGGGAGGACCCATCCTACGAGCAGTACTTC. Its translation: CASSPREDPSYEQYF.

Only one count was recorded for this clone. V and J are TRBV7-8 and TRBJ2-3, with TRBD1 matching over 8 bases. Germline assignment: CDR1 SGHVS and CDR2 FQNEAQ. V dropped 4 bases and J dropped 5; count of bases not matched to a gene: 5. The CDR3 totals 14 residues. CDR3 DNA sequence: TGTGCCAGCAGCTACAGGACAGGGAGAGATACGCAGTATTTT. It encodes CASSYRTGRDTQYF.

For the CDR3, the DNA is TGTGCCAGCAGGGACGGGACTAGGCTTTTGGAGCAGTACTTC. This sequence encodes CASRDGTRLLEQYF. This rearrangement joins TRBV6-5 to TRBJ2-7; TRBD2 matches at 8 bases. CDR3 length: 14 amino acids. Germline V gene data show CDR1 as MNHEY and CDR2 as SVGAGI. Trimming cost V 6 bases and J 7 bases; bases outside gene matches: 11.

In this sample, this clone turned up once. This sequence joins TRBV2 and TRBJ1-2; D is perhaps TRBD1 (5 bases). Germline V gene sequence: CDR1 SNHLY, CDR2 FYNNEI. This CDR3 is built from 13 residues. The V end was cut by 4 bases, the J end by 4 bases, with 10 bases between. This chain's CDR3 is CASSGTMGYGYTF. CDR3 in DNA: TGTGCCAGCAGTGGGACAATGGGCTATGGCTACACCTTC.

This rearrangement joins TRBV5-4 to TRBJ2-2; maybe TRBD2 (5 bases). Germline lookup yields CDR1 SGHNT and CDR2 YYREEE (reference sequence). The CDR3 covers 17 residues. V was shortened by 0 bases and J by 4 bases, with 16 bases between the two germline ends. The CDR3 DNA reads TGTGCCAGCAGCTTGGATTTTTTGAGGGCATCCACCGGGGAGCTGTTTTTT. This sequence encodes CASSLDFLRASTGELFF. Supplemented by reference TRBV5-4 and TRBJ2-2, the full variable domain reads ETGVTQSPTHLIKTRGQQVTLRCSSQSGHNTVSWYQQALGQGPQFIFQYYREEENGRGNFPPRFSGLQFPNYSSELNVNALELDDSALYLCASSLDFLRASTGELFFGEGSRLTVL.

This chain joins TRBV21-1 and TRBJ2-5; TRBD1, the table's D call, lacks a check against the DNA. TRBV21-1 is shown as a pseudogene. CDR3 length equals 17 residues. CDR3 protein: CASSKPPRNGPQETQYF. The CDR3 region has the DNA TGTGCCAGCAGCAAACCCCCCAGGAACGGTCCCCAAGAGACCCAGTACTTC.

V gene TRBV12-5 combines with J gene TRBJ1-6; the match to TRBD1 covers 9 bases. CDR1 and CDR2 from the germline V gene are LGHNT and FRNRAP. The CDR3 contains 15 residues. J gave up 10 bases and V 4 bases, and 8 bases lay outside the gene matches. The CDR3 is CASGWVDRGDSPLHF. DNA for the CDR3: TGTGCTAGTGGTTGGGTGGACAGGGGAGACTCACCCCTCCACTTT.

This clone is a singleton in its sample. This chain connects TRBV27 to TRBJ2-1, with TRBD2 identical over 7 bases. The CDR3 has 16 amino acids. J lost 6 bases, V lost 6 bases, and 14 bases had no gene match. Looked up from germline, CDR1 is MNHEY and CDR2 is SMNVEV (reference sequence). The CDR3 loop is CASSSAIGRLLNEQFF. The CDR3 coding sequence is TGTGCCAGCAGCTCGGCGATCGGGAGGTTGCTCAATGAGCAGTTCTTC.

V usage is TRBV4-2 and J usage is TRBJ2-5, with 7 bases that match TRBD1. The CDR3 extends over 17 amino acids. Trimming at V came to 3 bases and at J to 2 bases, leaving 12 bases not matched to a gene. Germline loops: CDR1 LGHNA, CDR2 YNFKEQ. The DNA for the CDR3 is TGTGCCAGCAGCCAGAGAGGGACAGCAAGCGTACAAGAGACCCAGTACTTC. Protein: CASSQRGTASVQETQYF.

CDR3 amino acids: CASTETYRARGDEKLFF. The CDR3 nucleotides are TGTGCCAGCACTGAGACCTACAGGGCGCGGGGGGATGAAAAACTGTTTTTT. The gene calls are TRBV6-1 and TRBJ1-4; tentative D call: TRBD1 (6 bases). Germline V gene data show CDR1 as MNHNS and CDR2 as SASEGT. V was shortened by 7 bases and J by 6 bases, with 24 bases between the two germline ends. This CDR3 is 17 amino acids long.